Each of the 27 T cell receptor beta chains below was sequenced from the same sample in a study of blood T cell repertoires in COVID-19. Here immunoSEQ multiplex PCR was the method, and the copy in TCRdb shows in-frame clones only, minus some. This table holds approximately 320,000 clones, under 90% found once. The sequenced sample was peripheral blood. These receptors were obtained from a woman aged 25-40 years with COVID-19, enrolled during active disease.

This clone was seen a single time. The V and J genes are TRBV27 and TRBJ1-4; perhaps TRBD1 as D (6 bases). Trimming took off 6 bases at V and 0 bases at J, with 11 bases between the two ends. The CDR3 totals 15 residues. CDR1 is MNHEY, CDR2 SMNVEV, per germline (reference sequence). The CDR3 nucleotides are TGTGCCAGCAGCCCTTGGACAGCAACTAATGAAAAACTGTTTTTT. Translated, it gives CASSPWTATNEKLFF.

This chain links TRBV29-1 with TRBJ1-1; TRBD1 is a possible D gene (6 bases). This CDR3 is 13 amino acids long. Germline V gives CDR1 SQVTM, CDR2 ANQGSEA. V was shortened by 6 bases and J by 1 base, with 12 bases between the two germline ends. For the CDR3, the DNA is TGCAGCGTCCATGGACAGCCGAACACTGAAGCTTTCTTT. Its protein is CSVHGQPNTEAFF. Full variable domain (missing parts from reference TRBV29-1 and TRBJ1-1): SAVISQKPSRDICQRGTSLTIQCQVDSQVTMMFWYRQQPGQSLTLIATANQGSEATYESGFVIDKFPISRPNLTFSTLTVSNMSPEDSSIYLCSVHGQPNTEAFFGQGTRLTVV.

V and J are TRBV5-4 and TRBJ2-3, with D perhaps TRBD2 (6 bases). Trimming took 4 bases from V and 1 from J, leaving 16 bases between them. Germline V gene sequence: CDR1 SGHNT, CDR2 YYREEE (reference sequence). The CDR3 has 16 amino acids. This chain's CDR3 is CASSLEWSSGTDTQYF. The CDR3 DNA reads TGTGCCAGCAGCCTGGAATGGTCTAGCGGCACAGATACGCAGTATTTT.

The chain recombines TRBV27 with TRBJ2-7, with D perhaps TRBD1 (7 bases). Trimming pared 7 bases from V and 3 bases from J, leaving 16 bases between. The CDR3 is made up of 14 amino acids. CDR1 is MNHEY, CDR2 SMNVEV, per germline (reference sequence). CDR3 DNA sequence: TGTGCCAGCACCCAAGCAGGGGGGAGCTACGAGCAGTACTTC. It translates to CASTQAGGSYEQYF.

The rearrangement links TRBV5-1 to TRBJ2-7; 7 bases match TRBD1. The V gene's germline CDR1 is SGHRS and CDR2 YFSETQ. The trim removed 7 bases at V and 10 bases at J, leaving 14 bases unmatched. The CDR3 length is 13 residues. CDR3 residues: CASGRDDRVEQYF. The CDR3 bases are TGCGCCAGCGGCCGGGACGACAGGGTAGAACAGTACTTC.

The chain has TRBV5-1 and TRBJ2-7; TRBD1 matches at 9 bases. J lost 3 bases, V lost 4 bases, and 8 bases had no gene match. The CDR3 extends over 15 amino acids. The germline gives CDR1 SGHRS, CDR2 YFSETQ. The CDR3 region has the DNA TGCGCCAGCAGCAACGGGACAGGGTCCCTCTACGAGCAGTACTTC. This codes for CASSNGTGSLYEQYF.

In DNA form, the CDR3 reads TGTGCCAGTAGTTTGACCGGGACAGCCTACGAGCAGTACTTC. This gives the protein CASSLTGTAYEQYF. The V call is TRBV19, the J call TRBJ2-7; 7 bases are a match to TRBD1. This CDR3 is built from 14 residues. The ends lost 5 bases at V and 2 bases at J; junction bases unmatched: 6. CDR1 is LNHDA, CDR2 SQIVND, per germline (reference sequence).

This clone was seen only once. The chain recombines TRBV11-3 with TRBJ2-3; 7 bases match TRBD2. The CDR3 contains 13 residues. The germline gives CDR1 SGHNT, CDR2 YENEEA. The V gene end was trimmed by 5 bases and the J gene end by 5 bases; junction bases not matched to a gene: 4. The CDR3 DNA reads as TGTGCCAGCAGCAAAACGGGGGGAGATACGCAGTATTTT. This encodes CASSKTGGDTQYF.

The V and J genes are TRBV7-8 and TRBJ1-2, with 9 bases that match TRBD1. The CDR3 consists of 16 residues. Germline CDR1 and CDR2: SGHVS and FQNEAQ. V was clipped by 0 bases and J by 5 bases; unmatched bases: 7. CDR3 residues: CASSLARDREGYGYTF. CDR3 DNA sequence: TGTGCCAGCAGCTTAGCGCGGGACAGGGAGGGTTATGGCTACACCTTC.

The V and J genes are TRBV15 and TRBJ2-5, with D maybe TRBD2 (5 bases). The V and J ends lost 8 bases and 5 bases respectively, with 15 bases between them. CDR1 is LNHNV and CDR2 is YYDKDF in the germline V gene (reference sequence). The CDR3 extends over 13 amino acids. For the CDR3, the DNA is TGTGCCACCCGGCGGGCTTATCGGGAGACCCAGTACTTC. Protein sequence: CATRRAYRETQYF.

The chain joins TRBV19 to TRBJ2-7; 7 positions match TRBD1. The CDR3 is 16 amino acids. V shed 1 base, J shed 3 bases, and the junction held 9 bases outside the gene matches. Germline V gene lookup returns CDR1 LNHDA and CDR2 SQIVND (reference sequence). CDR3 sequence reads: CASSIGTGPTFYEQYF. DNA for the CDR3: TGTGCCAGTAGTATAGGGACAGGACCCACCTTCTACGAGCAGTACTTC.

V usage is TRBV7-9 and J usage is TRBJ2-6; D is perhaps TRBD1 (5 bases). Trimming left V 4 bases short and J 3 bases short, with 10 bases between. The CDR3 is made up of 15 amino acids. CDR1 SEHNR and CDR2 FQNEAQ come from the germline V gene (reference sequence). The CDR3 nucleotides read TGTGCCAGCAGCTATGGGGCGGATGGGGCCAACGTCCTGACTTTC. Protein product: CASSYGADGANVLTF.

The chain uses TRBV10-1 and TRBJ2-2; D might be TRBD2 (5 bases). The CDR3 is 16 amino acids. Trimming pared 2 bases from V and 0 bases from J, leaving 10 bases between. Germline lookup yields CDR1 WNHNN and CDR2 SYGVQD (reference sequence). The CDR3 protein is CASSERRNSNTGELFF. CDR3 nucleotide sequence: TGCGCCAGCAGTGAGAGGAGGAATTCGAACACCGGGGAGCTGTTTTTT.

This sequence joins TRBV7-2 and TRBJ2-1; tentatively, D is TRBD1 (5 bases). This CDR3 contains 14 residues. Per the germline V gene, CDR1 is SGHTA and CDR2 is FQGNSA. The V gene lost 1 base and the J gene lost 5 bases, with 9 bases spanning the gap. This chain's CDR3 is CASSLDRYNNEQFF. DNA of the CDR3: TGTGCCAGCAGCTTAGACAGGTACAACAATGAGCAGTTCTTC.

The V gene is TRBV24-1, the J gene TRBJ1-2, with unresolved D. The V end was cut by 8 bases, the J end by 4 bases, with 31 bases between. Germline-derived CDR1 and CDR2 are KGHDR and SFDVKD. The length of the CDR3 is 19 residues. CDR3 protein: CATNQLTPRPSGGLYGYTF. The CDR3 DNA sequence: TGTGCCACCAACCAACTGACCCCTCGTCCCAGCGGCGGCCTCTATGGCTACACCTTC.

Here the CDR3 reads CASSLLGVMNTEAFF. DNA for the CDR3: TGCGCCAGCAGCTTGCTAGGGGTCATGAACACTGAAGCTTTCTTT. This sequence joins TRBV5-1 and TRBJ1-1, with D perhaps TRBD1 (5 bases). Germline V gives CDR1 SGHRS, CDR2 YFSETQ. V dropped 1 base and J dropped 0 bases, with 10 bases sitting between them. The length of the CDR3 is 15 residues.

The V call is TRBV5-6, the J call TRBJ2-4, with TRBD1 matching 9 bases. Looked up from germline, CDR1 is SGHDT and CDR2 is YYEEEE. Trimming removed 4 bases from V and 8 bases from J; junction bases left unmatched: 7. The CDR3 is 14 residues long. CDR3 residues: CASSSGQGTYIQYF. DNA for the CDR3: TGTGCCAGCAGCAGCGGACAGGGGACGTACATTCAGTACTTC.

The sample holds one count of this clone. This chain joins TRBV6-5 and TRBJ2-7; D is possibly TRBD2 (6 bases). The CDR3 loop spans 15 amino acids. Trimming pared 0 bases from V and 1 base from J, leaving 10 bases between. Germline assignment: CDR1 MNHEY and CDR2 SVGAGI. DNA for the CDR3: TGTGCCAGCAGTTACTCGGGACTGGAATCCTACGAGCAGTACTTC. Translated, it gives CASSYSGLESYEQYF.

This sequence joins TRBV24-1 and TRBJ1-2; D not certain. The CDR3 runs to 13 residues. With 2 bases removed from V and 0 bases from J, the gap between germline ends came to 3 bases. Germline V gene data show CDR1 as KGHDR and CDR2 as SFDVKD. The CDR3 region has the DNA TGTGCCACCAGTGATTCTTCTAACTATGGCTACACCTTC. Its translation is CATSDSSNYGYTF.

The CDR3 sequence is CASRSAGTSGGLYNEQFF. The CDR3 DNA follows: TGTGCCAGCAGATCCGCCGGGACTAGCGGGGGGTTATACAATGAGCAGTTCTTC. V and J are TRBV5-4 and TRBJ2-1; 15 bases map to TRBD2. Germline CDR1 and CDR2: SGHNT and YYREEE (reference sequence). This CDR3 comprises 18 residues. The junction had 10 bases not matched to a gene; V was cut back by 5 bases and J by 4 bases.

This chain connects TRBV5-1 to TRBJ2-7; tentatively, D is TRBD1 (5 bases). V gave up 1 base and J gave up 0 bases, with 8 bases separating them. Germline V lookup: CDR1 SGHRS, CDR2 YFSETQ. The CDR3 totals 14 residues. CDR3 protein: CASSLRGTSYEQYF. The CDR3 coding sequence is TGCGCCAGCAGCTTGAGGGGAACCTCCTACGAGCAGTACTTC.

This chain joins TRBV6-1 and TRBJ2-7, with D maybe TRBD1 (5 bases). V was trimmed by 2 bases and J by 2 bases, leaving 10 bases between them. CDR1 is MNHNS, CDR2 SASEGT, per germline. The CDR3 has 14 residues. CDR3 sequence: CASSEYQGTYEQYF. The CDR3 nucleotides read TGTGCCAGCAGTGAATACCAGGGAACCTACGAGCAGTACTTC.

The V call is TRBV28, the J call TRBJ1-1, with D unresolved. V gave up 3 bases and J gave up 4 bases, with 12 bases separating them. Germline V CDR1 and CDR2: MDHEN, SYDVKM. CDR3 size: 14 residues. In nucleotides, the CDR3 is TGTGCCAGCAGTTTGGGCGGGGATATCACTGAAGCTTTCTTT. This gives the protein CASSLGGDITEAFF.

This chain links TRBV5-6 with TRBJ2-2; TRBD2 matches at 12 bases. Germline V lookup: CDR1 SGHDT, CDR2 YYEEEE. The CDR3 spans 18 residues. The trim removed 2 bases at V and 4 bases at J, leaving 9 bases unmatched. The CDR3 sequence: CASSFPLAGGPGTGELFF. CDR3 in DNA: TGTGCCAGCAGCTTCCCGCTAGCGGGGGGGCCCGGCACCGGGGAGCTGTTTTTT.

V usage is TRBV27 and J usage is TRBJ1-1; the D is unclear. The CDR3 length is 12 residues. Deletions cut 7 bases from V and 1 base from J, with 7 bases between. The germline V gene encodes CDR1 MNHEY and CDR2 SMNVEV (reference sequence). The CDR3 DNA is TGTGCCAGCATCAGCGGGAACACTGAAGCTTTCTTT. Its protein is CASISGNTEAFF.

The chain uses TRBV4-1 and TRBJ1-4, with TRBD1 matching 7 bases. CDR1 and CDR2 (germline): MGHRA, YSYEKL. V lost 4 bases and J lost 0; bases outside the gene matches: 8. CDR3 length equals 17 residues. CDR3 nucleotide sequence: TGCGCCAGCAGCCGGGACAGAAGCTATGCAACTAATGAAAAACTGTTTTTT. Amino acids: CASSRDRSYATNEKLFF.

The chain uses TRBV19 and TRBJ2-1; 15 nucleotides align to TRBD2. The V gene end was trimmed by 8 bases and the J gene end by 14 bases; junction bases not matched to a gene: 10. Germline CDR1 LNHDA, CDR2 SQIVND (reference sequence). This CDR3 comprises 14 residues. CDR3 nucleotide sequence: TGTGCCAGTCAGGGACTAGCGGGGGGCCCTCCCGAGTTCTTC. It codes for CASQGLAGGPPEFF. The full variable domain, with the rest looked up from reference TRBV19 and TRBJ2-1, is DGGITQSPKYLFRKEGQNVTLSCEQNLNHDAMYWYRQDPGQGLRLIYYSQIVNDFQKGDIAEGYSVSREKKESFPLTVTSAQKNPTAFYLCASQGLAGGPPEFFGPGTRLTVL.